These 16 T cell receptor beta chains share one sample of origin, sequenced in a study of cytomegalovirus exposure and HLA in healthy donors. Amplification used 60 Vbeta primers and 13 Jbeta primers. Assay: immunoSEQ multiplex PCR; the TCRdb copy retains only in-frame clones and omits some. The sample consists of over 150,000 clones, around 77% of them appearing once. The sequenced sample was PBMCs. All receptors come from a woman in her 30s in good health and CMV-seronegative.

The genes are TRBV10-3 and TRBJ2-7, with 8 bases matching TRBD1. The CDR3 covers 14 residues. After removal of 4 bases from V and 10 bases from J, the junction contained 12 bases not matched to a gene. The germline V gene encodes CDR1 ENHRY and CDR2 SYGVKD. The CDR3 loop reads CAISGSRGLIGQYF. The CDR3 nucleotides are TGTGCCATCAGTGGTTCCAGGGGGCTCATAGGACAGTACTTC.

The V gene is TRBV19, the J gene TRBJ2-5; TRBD2 might be the D (6 bases). The end of the DNA is better explained by TRBJ2-7, so the J call may be wrong. The CDR3 has 14 amino acids. Germline values: CDR1 LNHDA, CDR2 SQIVND (reference sequence). DNA of the CDR3: TGTGCCAGTAGTAATACGGGAGATTCCTACGAGCAGTACTTC. It encodes CASSNTGDSYEQYF.

This chain joins TRBV28 and TRBJ1-3, with 9 bases aligning to TRBD1. This CDR3 has 16 residues. Germline V gives CDR1 MDHEN, CDR2 SYDVKM. With 7 bases clipped from V and 4 bases from J, the junction kept 11 bases outside the gene matches. DNA of the CDR3: TGTGCCAGCAAAAGATGGGGGACAGGGCAAGGAAACACCATATATTTT. It codes for CASKRWGTGQGNTIYF. Full variable domain (remainder filled in from reference TRBV28 and TRBJ1-3): DVKVTQSSRYLVKRTGEKVFLECVQDMDHENMFWYRQDPGLGLRLIYFSYDVKMKEKGDIPEGYSVSREKKERFSLILESASTNQTSMYLCASKRWGTGQGNTIYFGEGSWLTVV.

The CDR3 nucleotides read TGTGCCAGCAGCCGACAGGGAGTGTCTGAAGCTTTCTTT. This translates into CASSRQGVSEAFF. This sequence joins TRBV7-2 and TRBJ1-1; 7 bases match TRBD1. The V segment lost 5 bases and the J segment 6 bases; nucleotides outside the gene matches: 6. The CDR3 length is 13 residues. CDR1 is SGHTA, CDR2 FQGNSA, per germline.

This chain uses TRBV6-6 with TRBJ2-3; TRBD2 matches 10 bases. V shed 10 bases, J shed 3 bases, and the junction held 7 bases outside the gene matches. Germline CDR1 reads MNHNY; CDR2 reads SVGAGI (reference sequence). This CDR3 spans 14 amino acids. In nucleotides, the CDR3 is TGTGCCATAAGCGGGGGGGGGAGGACAGATACGCAGTATTTT. It codes for CAISGGGRTDTQYF.

This rearrangement joins TRBV11-3 to TRBJ2-3; D perhaps matches TRBD2 (5 bases). The V gene's germline CDR1 is SGHNT and CDR2 YENEEA. CDR3 length: 14 amino acids. Trimming took 1 base from V and 10 from J, leaving 15 bases between them. CDR3 loop: CASSLGGQSEAQYF. Written as DNA, the CDR3 is TGTGCCAGCAGCTTAGGAGGGCAGTCTGAGGCGCAGTATTTT.

In its sample, this clone was seen a few times. CDR3 bases: TGTGCCACCAGCAGAGAAACCAGATACGAGCAGTACTTC. Translating gives CATSRETRYEQYF. The chain carries TRBV15 and TRBJ2-7; D is unclear. This CDR3 contains 13 residues. V was pared by 0 bases and J by 4 bases, with 7 bases between. Germline V gene data show CDR1 as LNHNV and CDR2 as YYDKDF (reference sequence).

The chain couples TRBV14 to TRBJ1-2, with D unclear. This CDR3 has 14 amino acids. The V and J ends lost 2 bases and 4 bases respectively, with 11 bases between them. The germline V gene has CDR1 SGHDN and CDR2 FVKESK. CDR3 DNA sequence: TGTGCCAGCAGCCAAATCGGTCCCTTCTATGGCTACACCTTC. Amino acids: CASSQIGPFYGYTF.

The rearrangement uses TRBV19 and TRBJ1-2, with unresolved D. With 1 base removed from V and 2 bases from J, the gap between germline ends came to 11 bases. The germline V gene has CDR1 LNHDA and CDR2 SQIVND (reference sequence). The CDR3 totals 15 residues. The chain's CDR3 is CASSIVPGGNYGYTF. In DNA, the CDR3 is TGTGCCAGTAGTATAGTACCGGGAGGGAACTATGGCTACACCTTC.

The chain employs TRBV2 and TRBJ1-5; 9 bases map to TRBD1. Germline V gene data show CDR1 as SNHLY and CDR2 as FYNNEI. V gave up 8 bases and J gave up 0 bases; unmatched junction bases: 11. The CDR3 totals 17 residues. The CDR3 DNA is TGTGCCAGCGATTACAGGGGGCAGGGATATAGCAATCAGCCCCAGCATTTT. Its protein product is CASDYRGQGYSNQPQHF.

This clone was counted a single time. The genes are TRBV5-4 and TRBJ2-1, with a tentative D call TRBD2 (6 bases). Per germline, CDR1 SGHNT and CDR2 YYREEE (reference sequence). This CDR3 region has 12 residues. The V end lost 7 bases, the J end lost 5 bases, and 10 bases lay between the germline ends. CDR3 sequence (DNA): TGTGCCAGCCGGGACTTTAACAATGAGCAGTTCTTC. Protein product: CASRDFNNEQFF.

The rearrangement links TRBV11-2 to TRBJ1-5, with D possibly being TRBD1 (5 bases). The CDR3 has 13 residues. CDR1 and CDR2 (germline): SGHAT, FQNNGV. With 5 bases removed from V and 7 bases from J, the gap between germline ends came to 12 bases. Here the CDR3 reads CASSRGLGQPQHF. The DNA of the CDR3 is TGTGCCAGCAGCAGGGGTTTAGGGCAGCCCCAGCATTTT.

This chain joins TRBV27 and TRBJ2-5; tentative D call: TRBD2 (5 bases). This CDR3 is built from 14 residues. The V end lost 1 base, the J end lost 4 bases, and 10 bases lay between the germline ends. The germline V gene encodes CDR1 MNHEY and CDR2 SMNVEV (reference sequence). CDR3 amino acids: CASSLFHGIETQYF. DNA for the CDR3: TGTGCCAGCAGTTTATTCCACGGGATAGAGACCCAGTACTTC.

This rearrangement joins TRBV19 to TRBJ2-2; D possibly corresponds to TRBD1 (6 bases). The CDR3 is made up of 14 amino acids. Germline CDR1 reads LNHDA; CDR2 reads SQIVND (reference sequence). V was clipped by 7 bases and J by 5 bases, with 14 bases between them. CDR3 residues: CASIGGLRTGELFF. In DNA, the CDR3 is TGTGCCAGTATAGGGGGATTGAGGACCGGGGAGCTGTTTTTT.

This chain joins TRBV6-1 and TRBJ2-7; TRBD1 might be the D (6 bases). The CDR3 runs to 14 residues. Germline V gene data show CDR1 as MNHNS and CDR2 as SASEGT. Trimming took off 3 bases at V and 6 bases at J, with 15 bases between the two ends. CDR3 nucleotide sequence: TGTGCCAGCAGTGAGAGACAGGCCCGGAGCGAGCAGTACTTC. This codes for CASSERQARSEQYF.

J is TRBJ2-5 and V is TRBV7-2; the match to TRBD1 covers 7 bases. The CDR3 contains 13 residues. Germline V gives CDR1 SGHTA, CDR2 FQGNSA. J lost 5 bases, V lost 1 base, and 1 base had no gene match. The CDR3 sequence: CASSLGQGETQYF. The CDR3 nucleotides are TGTGCCAGCAGCTTAGGACAGGGTGAGACCCAGTACTTC.